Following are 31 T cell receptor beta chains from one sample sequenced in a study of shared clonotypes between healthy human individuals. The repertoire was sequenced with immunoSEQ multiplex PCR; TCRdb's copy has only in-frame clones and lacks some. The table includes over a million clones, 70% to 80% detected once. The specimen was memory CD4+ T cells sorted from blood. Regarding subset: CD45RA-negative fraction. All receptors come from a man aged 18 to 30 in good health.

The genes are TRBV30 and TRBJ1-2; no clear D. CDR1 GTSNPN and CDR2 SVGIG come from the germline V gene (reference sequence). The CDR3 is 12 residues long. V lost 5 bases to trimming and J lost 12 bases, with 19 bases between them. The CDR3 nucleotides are TGTGCCTGGTCCGCTCACGGAGAAAAGAACACCTTC. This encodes CAWSAHGEKNTF.

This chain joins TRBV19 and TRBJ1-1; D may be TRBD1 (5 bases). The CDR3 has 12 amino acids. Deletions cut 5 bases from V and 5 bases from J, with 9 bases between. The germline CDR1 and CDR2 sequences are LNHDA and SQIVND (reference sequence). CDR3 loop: CASSAQGTEAFF. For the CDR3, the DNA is TGTGCCAGTAGTGCTCAGGGTACTGAAGCTTTCTTT.

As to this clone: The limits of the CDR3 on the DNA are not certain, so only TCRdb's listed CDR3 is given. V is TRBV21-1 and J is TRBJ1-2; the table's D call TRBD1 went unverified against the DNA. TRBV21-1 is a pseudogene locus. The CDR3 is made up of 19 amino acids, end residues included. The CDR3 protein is CASPLYHCGGVQGPYGYTF.

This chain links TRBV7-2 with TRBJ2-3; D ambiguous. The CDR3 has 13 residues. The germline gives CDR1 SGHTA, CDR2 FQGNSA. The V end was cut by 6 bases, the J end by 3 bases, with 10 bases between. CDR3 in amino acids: CASRRVGTDTQYF. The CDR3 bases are TGTGCCAGCAGACGGGTAGGAACAGATACGCAGTATTTT. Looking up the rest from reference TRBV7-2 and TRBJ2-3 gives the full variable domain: GAGVSQSPSNKVTEKGKDVELRCDPISGHTALYWYRQSLGQGLEFLIYFQGNSAPDKSGLPSDRFSAERTGGSVSTLTIQRTQQEDSAVYLCASRRVGTDTQYFGPGTRLTVL.

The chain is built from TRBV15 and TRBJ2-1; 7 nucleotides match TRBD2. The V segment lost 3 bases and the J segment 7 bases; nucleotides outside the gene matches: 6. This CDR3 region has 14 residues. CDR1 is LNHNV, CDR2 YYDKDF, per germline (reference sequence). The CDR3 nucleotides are TGTGCCACCAGCAGGCAAAGTAGCGGGAATGAGCAGTTCTTC. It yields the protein CATSRQSSGNEQFF.

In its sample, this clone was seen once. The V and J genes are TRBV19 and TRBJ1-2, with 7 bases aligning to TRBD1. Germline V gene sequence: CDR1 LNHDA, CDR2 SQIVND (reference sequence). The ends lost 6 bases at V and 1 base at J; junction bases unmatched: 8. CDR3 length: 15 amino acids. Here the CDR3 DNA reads TGTGCCAGTAGGGACCCCGGGACAGTTAACTATGGCTACACCTTC. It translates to CASRDPGTVNYGYTF.

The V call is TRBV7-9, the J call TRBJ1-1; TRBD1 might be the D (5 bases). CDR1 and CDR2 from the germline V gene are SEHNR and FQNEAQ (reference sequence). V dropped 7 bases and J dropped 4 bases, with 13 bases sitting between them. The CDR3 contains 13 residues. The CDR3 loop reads CASNRDGATEAFF. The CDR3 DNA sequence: TGTGCCAGCAACCGTGATGGGGCCACTGAAGCTTTCTTT.

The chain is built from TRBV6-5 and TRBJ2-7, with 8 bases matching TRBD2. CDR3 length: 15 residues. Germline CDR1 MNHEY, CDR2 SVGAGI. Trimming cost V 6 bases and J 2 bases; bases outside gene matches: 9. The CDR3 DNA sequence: TGTGCCAGCAGCCTCCGGGAGGGGGGAGCCTACGAGCAGTACTTC. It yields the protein CASSLREGGAYEQYF.

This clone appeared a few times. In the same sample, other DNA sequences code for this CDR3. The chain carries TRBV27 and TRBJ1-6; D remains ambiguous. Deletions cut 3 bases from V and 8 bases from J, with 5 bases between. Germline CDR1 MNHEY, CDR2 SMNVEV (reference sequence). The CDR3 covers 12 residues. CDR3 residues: CASSFGDSPLHF. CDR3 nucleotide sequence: TGTGCCAGCAGTTTTGGCGATTCACCCCTCCACTTT.

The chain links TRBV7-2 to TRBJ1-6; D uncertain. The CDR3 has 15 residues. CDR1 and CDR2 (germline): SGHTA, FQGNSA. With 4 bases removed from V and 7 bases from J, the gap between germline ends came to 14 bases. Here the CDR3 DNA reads TGTGCCAGCAGCTCGGTGGTGTTGGCCAATTCACCCCTCCACTTT. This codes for CASSSVVLANSPLHF.

The CDR3 DNA reads as TGTGCCAGCAGCCAAGAATCGGGGTTCAAGGACGGCTACGAGCAGTACTTC. Protein: CASSQESGFKDGYEQYF. This chain uses TRBV4-2 with TRBJ2-7; D possibly corresponds to TRBD2 (5 bases). CDR1 LGHNA and CDR2 YNFKEQ come from the germline V gene. The CDR3 loop spans 17 amino acids. V gave up 0 bases and J gave up 3 bases, with 18 bases separating them.

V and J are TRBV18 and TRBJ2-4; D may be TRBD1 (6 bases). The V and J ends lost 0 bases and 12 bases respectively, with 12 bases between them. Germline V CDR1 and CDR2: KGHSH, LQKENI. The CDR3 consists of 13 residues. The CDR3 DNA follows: TGTGCCAGCTCACCACCGGGGGCTTTAGATCAGTACTTC. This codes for CASSPPGALDQYF.

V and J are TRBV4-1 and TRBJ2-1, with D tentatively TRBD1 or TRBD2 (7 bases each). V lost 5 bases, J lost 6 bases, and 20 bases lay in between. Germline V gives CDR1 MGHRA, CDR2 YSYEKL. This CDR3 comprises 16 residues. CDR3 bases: TGCGCCAGCAGCTCTATCGGGTCAGGGGGGGTCAATGAGCAGTTCTTC. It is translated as CASSSIGSGGVNEQFF.

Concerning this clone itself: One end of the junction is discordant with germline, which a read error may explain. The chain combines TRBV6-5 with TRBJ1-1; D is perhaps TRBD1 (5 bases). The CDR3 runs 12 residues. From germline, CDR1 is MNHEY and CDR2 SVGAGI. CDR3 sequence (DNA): TGTGCCAGCAGCGCCCCTACCTGGGGCTTGGTCTTT. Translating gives CASSAPTWGLVF.

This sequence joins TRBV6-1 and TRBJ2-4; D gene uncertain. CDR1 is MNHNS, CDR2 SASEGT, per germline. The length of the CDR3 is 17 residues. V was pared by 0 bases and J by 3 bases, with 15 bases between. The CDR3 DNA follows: TGTGCCAGCAGTGAAGCGGGATTGCGAGACGGCAAAAACATTCAGTACTTC. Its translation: CASSEAGLRDGKNIQYF.

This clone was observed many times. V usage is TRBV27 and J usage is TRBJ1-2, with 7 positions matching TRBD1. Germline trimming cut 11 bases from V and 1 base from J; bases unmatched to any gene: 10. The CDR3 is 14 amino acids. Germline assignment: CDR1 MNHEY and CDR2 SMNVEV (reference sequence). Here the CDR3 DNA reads TGTGCCTCCTCCCGGGACAGCTTTAACTATGGCTACACCTTC. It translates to CASSRDSFNYGYTF.

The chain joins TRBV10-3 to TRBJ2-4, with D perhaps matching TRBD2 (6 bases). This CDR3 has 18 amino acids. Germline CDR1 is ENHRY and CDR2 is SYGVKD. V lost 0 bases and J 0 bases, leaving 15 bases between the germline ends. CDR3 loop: CAISESRSGGLAKNIQYF. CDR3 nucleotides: TGTGCCATCAGTGAGTCGAGAAGCGGAGGGCTAGCCAAAAACATTCAGTACTTC.

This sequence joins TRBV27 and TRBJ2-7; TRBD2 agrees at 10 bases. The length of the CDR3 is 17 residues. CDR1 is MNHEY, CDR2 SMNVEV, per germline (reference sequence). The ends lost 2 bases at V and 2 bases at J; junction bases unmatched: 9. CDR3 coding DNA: TGTGCCAGCAGTTTAACTAGCGGGGCCTCCCGACCCTACGAGCAGTACTTC. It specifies CASSLTSGASRPYEQYF.

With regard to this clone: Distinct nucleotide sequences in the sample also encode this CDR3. CDR3 amino acids: CASSQGRLGEAFF. In nucleotides, the CDR3 is TGTGCCAGCAGCCAAGGGAGACTTGGTGAAGCTTTCTTT. This chain uses TRBV14 with TRBJ1-1; D gene unclear. This CDR3 region has 13 residues. Trimming took off 1 base at V and 7 bases at J, with 10 bases between the two ends. Germline loops: CDR1 SGHDN, CDR2 FVKESK.

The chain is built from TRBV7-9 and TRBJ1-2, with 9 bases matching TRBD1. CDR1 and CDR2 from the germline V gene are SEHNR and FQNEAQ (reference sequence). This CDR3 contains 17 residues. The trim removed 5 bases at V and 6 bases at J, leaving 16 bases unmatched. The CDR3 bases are TGTGCCAGCAGCGAGAGAATAGGGTGGGACAGGGAACATGGCTACACCTTC. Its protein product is CASSERIGWDREHGYTF.

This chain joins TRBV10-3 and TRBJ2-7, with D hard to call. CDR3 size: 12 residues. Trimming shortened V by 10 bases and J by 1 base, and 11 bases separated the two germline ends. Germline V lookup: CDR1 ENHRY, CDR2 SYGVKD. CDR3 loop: CATTSLSYEQYF. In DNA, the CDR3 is TGTGCCACAACAAGTTTGTCCTACGAGCAGTACTTC.

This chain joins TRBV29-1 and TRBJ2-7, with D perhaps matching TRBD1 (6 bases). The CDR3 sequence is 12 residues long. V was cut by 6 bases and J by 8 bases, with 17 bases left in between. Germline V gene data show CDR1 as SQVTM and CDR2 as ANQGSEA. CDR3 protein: CSVPTGYGQQYF. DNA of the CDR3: TGCAGCGTCCCGACAGGATATGGTCAGCAGTACTTC.

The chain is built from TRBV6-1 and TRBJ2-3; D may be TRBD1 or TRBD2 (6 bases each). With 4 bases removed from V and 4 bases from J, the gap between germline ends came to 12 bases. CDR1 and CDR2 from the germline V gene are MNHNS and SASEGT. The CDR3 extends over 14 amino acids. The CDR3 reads CASSAQGGPDTQYF. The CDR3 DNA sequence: TGTGCCAGCAGTGCCCAAGGGGGGCCAGATACGCAGTATTTT.

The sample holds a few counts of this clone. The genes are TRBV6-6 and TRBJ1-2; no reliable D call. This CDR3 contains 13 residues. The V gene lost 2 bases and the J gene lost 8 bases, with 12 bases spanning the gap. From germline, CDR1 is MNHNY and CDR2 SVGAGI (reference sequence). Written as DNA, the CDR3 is TGTGCCAGCAGTTACGAGGGAAGGATAGGCTACACCTTC. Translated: CASSYEGRIGYTF.

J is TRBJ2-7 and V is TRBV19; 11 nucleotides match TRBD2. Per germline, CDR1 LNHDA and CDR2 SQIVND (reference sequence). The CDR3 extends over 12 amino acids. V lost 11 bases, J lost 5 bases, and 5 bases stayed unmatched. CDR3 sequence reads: CAHRTSGHEQYF. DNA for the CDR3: TGTGCCCATAGGACTAGCGGGCACGAGCAGTACTTC.

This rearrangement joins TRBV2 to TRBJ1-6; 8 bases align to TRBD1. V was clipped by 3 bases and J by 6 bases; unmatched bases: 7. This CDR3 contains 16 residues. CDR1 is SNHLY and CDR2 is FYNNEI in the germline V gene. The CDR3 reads CASSDWAGGFNSPLHF. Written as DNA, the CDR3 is TGTGCCAGCAGTGATTGGGCAGGGGGCTTTAATTCACCCCTCCACTTT.

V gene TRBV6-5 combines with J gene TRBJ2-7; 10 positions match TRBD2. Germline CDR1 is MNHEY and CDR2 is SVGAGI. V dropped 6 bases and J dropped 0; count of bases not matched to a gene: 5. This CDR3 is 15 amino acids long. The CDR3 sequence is CASRPGLASSYEQYF. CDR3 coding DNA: TGTGCCAGCAGGCCGGGACTAGCGTCCTCCTACGAGCAGTACTTC.

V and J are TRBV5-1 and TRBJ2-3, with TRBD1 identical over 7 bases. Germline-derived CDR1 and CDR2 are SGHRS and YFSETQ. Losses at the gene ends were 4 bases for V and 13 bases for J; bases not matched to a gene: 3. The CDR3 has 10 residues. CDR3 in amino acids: CASSQDRKYF. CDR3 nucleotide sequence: TGCGCCAGCAGCCAGGACAGGAAGTATTTT.

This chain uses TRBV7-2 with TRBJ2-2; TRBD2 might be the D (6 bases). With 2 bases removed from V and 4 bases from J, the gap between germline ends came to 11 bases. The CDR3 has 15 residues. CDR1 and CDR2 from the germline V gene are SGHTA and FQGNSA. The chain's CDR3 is CASSLLVGGTGELFF. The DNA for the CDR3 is TGTGCCAGCAGCTTACTCGTCGGGGGCACCGGGGAGCTGTTTTTT.

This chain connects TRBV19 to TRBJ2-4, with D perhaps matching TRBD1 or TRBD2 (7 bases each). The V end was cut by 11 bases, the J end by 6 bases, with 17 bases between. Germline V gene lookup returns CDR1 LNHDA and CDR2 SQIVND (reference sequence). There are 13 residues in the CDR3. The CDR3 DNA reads TGTGCCGGCAGGGGGGGGCCGAGAAACATTCAGTACTTC. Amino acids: CAGRGGPRNIQYF.

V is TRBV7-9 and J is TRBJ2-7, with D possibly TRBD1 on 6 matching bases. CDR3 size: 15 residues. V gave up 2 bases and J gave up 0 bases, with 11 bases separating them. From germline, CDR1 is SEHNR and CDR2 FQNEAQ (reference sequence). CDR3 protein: CASSLTGLNSYEQYF. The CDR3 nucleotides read TGTGCCAGCAGCTTAACAGGGCTGAACTCCTACGAGCAGTACTTC.